This T cell receptor (beta chain) came from a study of blood T cell repertoires in COVID-19. Study background: Samples representing acute and convalescent COVID-19 were sourced from the United States, Italy and Spain. PBMCs, B-cell-depleted T cells, or T cells provided the cDNA or gDNA that made up the material.

This clone came up many times. Original processing notes: Reference gene primer amplification gave nucleated cell count estimates. Profiling relied on immunoSEQ multiplex PCR, and the TCRdb table lists in-frame clones only, not all of them. V and J calls and clone size are given by that table; D and trimming were obtained from the DNA. The sample includes fewer than 300,000 clones, approximately 81% seen only once; the top ten take around 2.9%. This TCR was sampled from a young woman with acute or convalescent COVID-19. Sequencing was carried out using peripheral blood.

CDR3 sequence reads: CASSLGSGTRYNEQFF. The CDR3 DNA sequence: TGTGCCAGCAGTTTAGGGAGCGGCACGAGGTACAATGAGCAGTTCTTC. This rearrangement joins TRBV27 to TRBJ2-1; a weak D match, TRBD2 (5 bases). This CDR3 contains 16 residues. Looked up from germline, CDR1 is MNHEY and CDR2 is SMNVEV (reference sequence). Trimming took off 2 bases at V and 4 bases at J, with 15 bases between the two ends.